This record covers a single TCR beta chain. The antigen is unknown. The data are from a study of vaccination effects on CD4 cells after COVID-19. Upon completion of 10 to 11 days in culture, CD4+ T cells were isolated. In the cultures, half the medium was exchanged for IL-2 medium on days 3 and 7. Assay: immunoSEQ multiplex PCR; the TCRdb copy retains only in-frame clones and omits some. The sample contains tens of thousands of clones, 70% to 75% of which appear only once. The CDR3 covers 14 residues. CDR1 and CDR2 (germline): GTSNPN, SVGIG (reference sequence). Trimming cost V 1 base and J 3 bases; bases outside gene matches: 5.

This specimen was CD4+ T cells from PBMCs cultured without peptide, taken before COVID-19 vaccination. The TCR comes from a human donor who had a prior SARS-CoV-2 infection. The chain carries TRBV30 and TRBJ2-7; TRBD2 aligns across 8 bases. This CDR3 reads CAWSAGGGSYEQYF. DNA of the CDR3: TGTGCCTGGAGTGCGGGCGGGGGGAGCTACGAGCAGTACTTC.